This TCR beta chain came from a study of regulatory T cells in long-lasting Graves disease. Study at large: Graves' patients, newly diagnosed, had taken antithyroid drugs under 3 months.

To make TCR beta libraries, researchers used iRepertoire HTBI primers and Arm-PCR of CDR3 regions. TCRdb used MiXCR to reprocess the multiplex PCR reads, holding one entry per CDR3 protein. The sample includes a few hundred thousand distinct CDR3 sequences, roughly 12% of them seen just once. This clonotype was counted many times. Its antigen is not known. The CDR3 has 15 amino acids. V was pared by 3 bases and J by 2 bases, with 13 bases between. The V gene's germline CDR1 is MNHEY and CDR2 SVGEGT. Regarding the study as a whole: Repertoires from persistent disease leaned toward TRBV28, TRBJ1-2 and TRBJ2-5.

The time point: newly diagnosed GD, antithyroid drugs for less than 3 months. Generation of the TCR library employed RNA extracted from PBMCs. This sample also appeared in a second study, on T cells in Graves' hyperthyroidism and ophthalmopathy. That source reports: The HTBI set primed first-round TCR CDR3 RT-PCR.

The specimen comprised peripheral blood mononuclear cells (PBMCs), sampled at new diagnosis, from a patient treated with antithyroid drugs. This receptor was obtained from a young woman with Graves disease. The chain joins TRBV6-2 or TRBV6-3 to TRBJ1-1, with unresolved D. The CDR3 sequence is CASSYPGDYNTEAFF. The CDR3, as DNA: TGTGCCAGCAGTTATCCGGGAGATTATAACACTGAAGCTTTCTTT.